Each of the 20 T cell receptor beta chains below was sequenced from the same sample in a study of T-cell reconstitution after alpha-beta-depleted transplantation in children (dated by TCRdb to about 2016). Library generation was performed with PCR. The sequencer was an Illumina HiSeq 2500. To normalize quantification of the TCRbeta repertoire, the TCR libraries were built with molecular barcoding that relied on unique molecular identifiers. TCRdb reanalyzed the raw reads on its own, using fastp at Q25 for trimming and MiXCR for clone calling, and kept in-frame beta chains. One record per CDR3 amino acid sequence lists the most common genes and DNA. The table for this sample lists over 400,000 distinct CDR3 sequences; 12% of them were counted only once. The ten largest clones take up around 6% of the sample. The sequenced sample was PBMCs from the stem cell graft donor, obtained from the stem cell graft. These receptors all stem from a human donor who donated a stem cell graft to a child with combined immunodeficiency.

V gene TRBV27 combines with J gene TRBJ2-2; D might be TRBD2 (5 bases). The germline CDR1 and CDR2 sequences are MNHEY and SMNVEV (reference sequence). Between the trimmed V and J ends, which lost 10 bases and 2 bases, there was a span of 11 bases. The CDR3 covers 13 residues. As DNA, the CDR3 is TGTGCCACCCAGCGGACTAACACCGGGGAGCTGTTTTTT. It is translated as CATQRTNTGELFF.

This clonotype appeared many times. This chain joins TRBV9 and TRBJ2-1, with D tentatively TRBD1 (8 bases). This CDR3 spans 16 amino acids. Germline V gene data show CDR1 as SGDLS and CDR2 as YYNGEE. Trimming took off 2 bases at V and 10 bases at J, with 22 bases between the two ends. CDR3 sequence (DNA): TGTGCCAGCAGCGTGTCCGGGGGGACAGGCTCCAAGGAGCAGTTCTTC. Translated: CASSVSGGTGSKEQFF.

The table lists this clonotype with many counts. CDR3 bases: TGTGCCAGCAGCATATTAGCGGAAAGCCCTTACAATGAGCAGTTCTTC. Its translation: CASSILAESPYNEQFF. The chain is built from TRBV3-1 and TRBJ2-1, with D perhaps matching TRBD2 (6 bases). V lost 5 bases, J lost 4 bases, and 18 bases lay in between. CDR1 and CDR2 from the germline V gene are LGHDT and YNNKEL (reference sequence). The CDR3 is 16 residues long.

This clonotype occurred many times. J is TRBJ2-5 and V is TRBV11-3; D might be TRBD2 (7 bases). Trimming pared 1 base from V and 4 bases from J, leaving 16 bases between. Looked up from germline, CDR1 is SGHNT and CDR2 is YENEEA. There are 16 residues in the CDR3. CDR3 residues: CASSLGVGGAGETQYF. CDR3 bases: TGTGCCAGCAGCTTAGGGGTAGGGGGGGCTGGAGAGACCCAGTACTTC.

This clonotype has ten or more counts. This chain joins TRBV29-1 and TRBJ2-3; TRBD2 agrees at 11 bases. The germline CDR1 and CDR2 sequences are SQVTM and ANQGSEA. This CDR3 is built from 14 residues. Trimming took 5 bases from V and 2 from J; bases not matched to a gene: 3. CDR3 in amino acids: CSVLAGGITDTQYF. CDR3 sequence (DNA): TGCAGCGTTTTAGCGGGGGGGATCACAGATACGCAGTATTTT.

This clonotype appeared a few times. The J gene is TRBJ2-1, the V gene TRBV5-1, with D perhaps given as TRBD1 or TRBD2 (6 bases each). V was pared by 7 bases and J by 6 bases, with 23 bases between. The CDR3 sequence is 16 residues long. Looked up from germline, CDR1 is SGHRS and CDR2 is YFSETQ. CDR3 in amino acids: CASGGGGRHTRNEQFF. The CDR3 bases are TGCGCCAGCGGGGGTGGGGGGCGCCATACCCGCAATGAGCAGTTCTTC.

The chain recombines TRBV6-1 with TRBJ2-3, with D hard to call. Germline lookup yields CDR1 MNHNS and CDR2 SASEGT. This CDR3 contains 15 residues. V dropped 4 bases and J dropped 2 bases, with 13 bases sitting between them. For the CDR3, the DNA is TGTGCCAGCAGTGCCCATAGACGGTACACAGATACGCAGTATTTT. This codes for CASSAHRRYTDTQYF.

The table lists this clonotype with a few counts. V is TRBV5-6 and J is TRBJ2-5; D may be TRBD1 (5 bases). There are 14 residues in the CDR3. V was cut by 3 bases and J by 3 bases, with 12 bases left in between. Looked up from germline, CDR1 is SGHDT and CDR2 is YYEEEE. CDR3 coding DNA: TGTGCCAGCAGCTCACAGGTACTGGAAGAGACCCAGTACTTC. Translating gives CASSSQVLEETQYF. Drawing the rest from reference TRBV5-6 and TRBJ2-5, the complete variable domain is DAGVTQSPTHLIKTRGQQVTLRCSPKSGHDTVSWYQQALGQGPQFIFQYYEEEERQRGNFPDRFSGHQFPNYSSELNVNALLLGDSALYLCASSSQVLEETQYFGPGTRLLVL.

This clonotype was detected a few times. This chain connects TRBV29-1 to TRBJ2-7; D may be TRBD1 (6 bases). The CDR3 has 14 residues. CDR1 is SQVTM and CDR2 is ANQGSEA in the germline V gene. The V and J ends lost 1 base and 3 bases respectively, with 13 bases between them. The chain's CDR3 is CSVEGIGTRYEQYF. CDR3 DNA sequence: TGCAGCGTTGAAGGAATCGGGACACGCTACGAGCAGTACTTC.

This clonotype occurred many times. The gene calls are TRBV6-5 and TRBJ2-7; TRBD1 matches 10 bases. Trimming cost V 6 bases and J 10 bases; bases outside gene matches: 9. Germline assignment: CDR1 MNHEY and CDR2 SVGAGI. This CDR3 is 13 amino acids long. The CDR3 sequence is CASSSPGQGPQYF. DNA of the CDR3: TGTGCCAGCAGCTCTCCGGGACAGGGGCCTCAGTACTTC.

This clonotype was observed a few times. J is TRBJ2-1 and V is TRBV20-1, with D possibly matching TRBD2 (5 bases). The CDR3 length is 17 residues. V lost 4 bases and J 1 base, leaving 20 bases between the germline ends. Germline assignment: CDR1 DFQATT and CDR2 SNEGSKA (reference sequence). The CDR3 here is CSATSWDFRGSYNEQFF. CDR3 nucleotides: TGCAGTGCTACCAGCTGGGATTTTCGAGGGTCCTACAATGAGCAGTTCTTC.

V and J are TRBV9 and TRBJ1-2; maybe TRBD1 (5 bases). This CDR3 has 15 residues. Germline CDR1 reads SGDLS; CDR2 reads YYNGEE. The V gene lost 0 bases and the J gene lost 0 bases, with 9 bases spanning the gap. For the CDR3, the DNA is TGTGCCAGCAGCGTAGCAGGGACCGCTAACTATGGCTACACCTTC. Protein: CASSVAGTANYGYTF.

This clonotype was picked up many times. This chain links TRBV5-1 with TRBJ2-2, with no clear D. Germline V gene sequence: CDR1 SGHRS, CDR2 YFSETQ. With 4 bases removed from V and 0 bases from J, the gap between germline ends came to 13 bases. The CDR3 runs 16 residues. The CDR3 is CASSLPPASNTGELFF. The CDR3 DNA sequence: TGCGCCAGCAGCCTCCCGCCAGCGTCGAACACCGGGGAGCTGTTTTTT.

Many counts were recorded for this clonotype. The chain is built from TRBV29-1 and TRBJ2-4; unclear D gene. V was shortened by 2 bases and J by 1 base, with 12 bases between the two germline ends. CDR3 length: 15 amino acids. Germline V gives CDR1 SQVTM, CDR2 ANQGSEA. The CDR3 loop reads CSVEWGFGAKNIQYF. CDR3 coding DNA: TGCAGCGTTGAATGGGGTTTCGGGGCCAAAAACATTCAGTACTTC. The complete variable domain, with remaining parts taken from reference TRBV29-1 and TRBJ2-4, reads SAVISQKPSRDICQRGTSLTIQCQVDSQVTMMFWYRQQPGQSLTLIATANQGSEATYESGFVIDKFPISRPNLTFSTLTVSNMSPEDSSIYLCSVEWGFGAKNIQYFGAGTRLSVL.

The rearrangement joins TRBV7-8 to TRBJ2-1; 7 bases are a match to TRBD2. The length of the CDR3 is 15 residues. J was trimmed by 6 bases and V by 2 bases; bases with no gene match: 7. The V gene's germline CDR1 is SGHVS and CDR2 FQNEAQ. CDR3 loop: CASSLRAGRGNEQFF. The CDR3 coding sequence is TGTGCCAGCAGCTTAAGAGCAGGGAGGGGCAATGAGCAGTTCTTC.

This clonotype was seen only once. J is TRBJ2-1 and V is TRBV20-1, with 9 bases identical to TRBD2. There are 13 residues in the CDR3. CDR1 and CDR2 (germline): DFQATT, SNEGSKA (reference sequence). V shed 5 bases and J 7 bases; nucleotides not matched to a gene: 6. CDR3 sequence: CSAGLALLNEQFF. The CDR3 bases are TGCAGTGCTGGACTAGCGTTATTGAATGAGCAGTTCTTC.

The chain carries TRBV12-3 or TRBV12-4 and TRBJ2-5, with 9 bases lining up with TRBD1. V was pared by 5 bases and J by 7 bases, with 8 bases of the junction left unmatched. The CDR3 covers 14 residues. CDR3 protein: CASSPGDRVGTQYF. In DNA form, the CDR3 reads TGTGCCAGCAGTCCTGGGGACAGGGTCGGGACCCAGTACTTC.

In its sample, this clonotype was seen a few times. This sequence joins TRBV29-1 and TRBJ1-1; possible D gene TRBD1, 6 bases. Trimming cost V 1 base and J 4 bases, with 7 bases left between them. Germline V CDR1 and CDR2: SQVTM, ANQGSEA. The CDR3 is 12 amino acids. In DNA, the CDR3 is TGCAGCGTTGAAGTCAGGGGCACTGAAGCTTTCTTT. This codes for CSVEVRGTEAFF.

This clonotype was seen once. This chain joins TRBV28 and TRBJ2-1; D is unclear. The germline V gene encodes CDR1 MDHEN and CDR2 SYDVKM. The CDR3 covers 16 residues. Trimming left V 6 bases short and J 4 bases short, with 19 bases between. CDR3 DNA: TGTGCCAGCAGCCCGTACAAACCCGCCAGATACAATGAGCAGTTCTTC. Residues: CASSPYKPARYNEQFF.

V usage is TRBV7-4 and J usage is TRBJ1-3, with no clear D. The CDR3 contains 15 residues. Trimming removed 0 bases from V and 0 bases from J, with 6 bases in between. The germline gives CDR1 SGHVT, CDR2 SQSDAQ. The CDR3 DNA is TGTGCCAGCAGCTTAGCCGGCCTCTCTGGAAACACCATATATTTT. Translating gives CASSLAGLSGNTIYF.